One sample yielded the 25 T cell receptor beta chains listed below, sequenced in a study of beta chain features in type 1 diabetes. Expressed TCRB transcripts were sequenced because the entire RNA isolate underwent reverse transcription. Here immunoSEQ multiplex PCR was the method, and the copy in TCRdb shows in-frame clones only, minus some. Altogether 200,000 to 250,000 clones are present, about a tenth being singletons, with the ten largest covering about 1.2%. Specimen: central memory CD4+ T cells from blood. Receptors originate from a man aged 18-30 years in good health.

There are a few counts of this clone. The genes are TRBV9 and TRBJ2-1; D gene unclear. CDR3 length equals 13 residues. Trimming removed 4 bases from V and 7 bases from J, with 12 bases in between. Per germline, CDR1 SGDLS and CDR2 YYNGEE. CDR3 in amino acids: CASSRAQGNEQFF. CDR3 coding DNA: TGTGCCAGCAGCCGGGCCCAAGGTAATGAGCAGTTCTTC. Together with reference TRBV9 and TRBJ2-1, the CDR3 gives the full variable domain: DSGVTQTPKHLITATGQRVTLRCSPRSGDLSVYWYQQSLDQGLQFLIQYYNGEERAKGNILERFSAQQFPDLHSELNLSSLELGDSALYFCASSRAQGNEQFFGPGTRLTVL.

This clone was counted between two and nine times. The chain combines TRBV29-1 with TRBJ2-1; D remains ambiguous. The V end lost 4 bases, the J end lost 3 bases, and 10 bases lay between the germline ends. The germline V gene encodes CDR1 SQVTM and CDR2 ANQGSEA. This CDR3 contains 13 residues. CDR3 region: CSVGGTYYNEQFF. For the CDR3, the DNA is TGCAGCGTTGGCGGCACTTACTACAATGAGCAGTTCTTC.

The V gene is TRBV7-3, the J gene TRBJ2-1; unclear D gene. The germline CDR1 and CDR2 sequences are SGHTA and FQGTGA. This CDR3 region has 13 residues. V gave up 5 bases and J gave up 7 bases, with 12 bases separating them. CDR3: CASSPSPTNEQFF. CDR3 nucleotides: TGTGCCAGCAGCCCCTCCCCAACGAATGAGCAGTTCTTC. Variable domain in full (rest from reference TRBV7-3 and TRBJ2-1): GAGVSQTPSNKVTEKGKYVELRCDPISGHTALYWYRQSLGQGPEFLIYFQGTGAADDSGLPNDRFFAVRPEGSVSTLKIQRTERGDSAVYLCASSPSPTNEQFFGPGTRLTVL.

This clone was counted many times. The chain is built from TRBV5-4 and TRBJ2-3, with 9 bases fitting TRBD1. CDR1 and CDR2 from the germline V gene are SGHNT and YYREEE (reference sequence). The V gene end was trimmed by 3 bases and the J gene end by 4 bases; junction bases not matched to a gene: 9. The CDR3 has 16 amino acids. CDR3 sequence (DNA): TGTGCCAGCAGCTCCGGGACAGGGAGGATGGCAGATACGCAGTATTTT. Translation gives CASSSGTGRMADTQYF.

This clone was seen only a few times. This sample includes further DNA sequences coding for the same CDR3. The chain links TRBV6-1 to TRBJ2-5; 7 nucleotides match TRBD1. Trimming at V came to 1 base and at J to 5 bases, leaving 4 bases not matched to a gene. This CDR3 is built from 14 residues. Germline values: CDR1 MNHNS, CDR2 SASEGT. The CDR3 DNA is TGTGCCAGCAGTGAAGGGGACAGTCGGGAGACCCAGTACTTC. Its translation is CASSEGDSRETQYF.

This clone was observed a few times. This chain connects TRBV5-1 to TRBJ2-1; D is unresolved. The CDR3 spans 15 residues. Germline-derived CDR1 and CDR2 are SGHRS and YFSETQ. Trimming stripped 4 bases from V and 0 bases from J, with 11 bases between. Here the CDR3 DNA reads TGCGCCAGCAGCCGTACTTCGAGCTCCTACAATGAGCAGTTCTTC. It is translated as CASSRTSSSYNEQFF. Full variable domain (remainder filled in from reference TRBV5-1 and TRBJ2-1): KAGVTQTPRYLIKTRGQQVTLSCSPISGHRSVSWYQQTPGQGLQFLFEYFSETQRNKGNFPGRFSGRQFSNSRSEMNVSTLELGDSALYLCASSRTSSSYNEQFFGPGTRLTVL.

The DNA for the CDR3 is TGCGCCAGCAGCTTGGCGGTCAGCGACACCGGGGAGCTGTTTTTT. It codes for CASSLAVSDTGELFF. V is TRBV5-1 and J is TRBJ2-2; no firm D call. Germline V gene data show CDR1 as SGHRS and CDR2 as YFSETQ. Trimming removed 0 bases from V and 3 bases from J, with 9 bases in between. CDR3 size: 15 residues.

The CDR3 DNA sequence: TGTGCCAGCAGCTCAACCGCGGGACTTAAAAACATTCAGTACTTC. Residues: CASSSTAGLKNIQYF. The chain links TRBV7-9 to TRBJ2-4; D perhaps matches TRBD2 (6 bases). V was cut by 4 bases and J by 4 bases, with 14 bases left in between. The CDR3 consists of 15 residues. CDR1 and CDR2 from the germline V gene are SEHNR and FQNEAQ (reference sequence).

The chain couples TRBV7-3 to TRBJ2-3; 13 bases fit TRBD2. The CDR3 spans 15 residues. Germline lookup yields CDR1 SGHTA and CDR2 FQGTGA. Losses at the gene ends were 6 bases for V and 6 bases for J; bases not matched to a gene: 6. CDR3 protein: CASRPGTSGADTQYF. CDR3 in DNA: TGTGCCAGCAGACCCGGGACTAGCGGGGCGGATACGCAGTATTTT.

There are a few counts of this clone. This chain joins TRBV4-1 and TRBJ2-7; D may be TRBD2 (5 bases). V lost 3 bases and J 6 bases, leaving 21 bases between the germline ends. The germline V gene has CDR1 MGHRA and CDR2 YSYEKL. This CDR3 has 16 residues. In DNA form, the CDR3 reads TGCGCCAGCAGCCAGGACCGGAGGATGAAGGCGGCCGAGCAGTACTTC. Translated: CASSQDRRMKAAEQYF.

The chain is built from TRBV27 and TRBJ2-1; the D gene is possibly TRBD1 (7 bases). This CDR3 contains 15 residues. In germline, CDR1 is MNHEY, CDR2 SMNVEV (reference sequence). Trimming shortened V by 11 bases and J by 9 bases, and 26 bases separated the two germline ends. CDR3 in amino acids: CAEGWRGLFISEQFF. In DNA form, the CDR3 reads TGTGCCGAGGGATGGAGGGGGCTATTCATCAGTGAGCAGTTCTTC.

The V gene is TRBV15, the J gene TRBJ2-1, with 8 positions matching TRBD2. The CDR3 totals 15 residues. V shed 0 bases and J 2 bases; nucleotides not matched to a gene: 0. Per germline, CDR1 LNHNV and CDR2 YYDKDF (reference sequence). The CDR3 is CATSRERGAYNEQFF. CDR3 bases: TGTGCCACCAGCAGAGAGCGGGGGGCCTACAATGAGCAGTTCTTC.

This clone was counted a few times. The chain uses TRBV7-2 and TRBJ2-3, with TRBD2 identical over 8 bases. In germline, CDR1 is SGHTA, CDR2 FQGNSA. J was trimmed by 0 bases and V by 6 bases; bases with no gene match: 2. This CDR3 has 14 amino acids. CDR3 in amino acids: CASRTGGSTDTQYF. DNA for the CDR3: TGTGCCAGCAGGACGGGAGGGAGCACAGATACGCAGTATTTT.

This clone came up a few times. CDR3 sequence (DNA): TGCGCCAGCAGCTTGGAAGGACTAGCGAGGAATGAGCAGTTCTTC. Translated, it gives CASSLEGLARNEQFF. J is TRBJ2-1 and V is TRBV5-1; TRBD2 agrees at 9 bases. Trimming at V came to 0 bases and at J to 7 bases, leaving 5 bases not matched to a gene. Per the germline V gene, CDR1 is SGHRS and CDR2 is YFSETQ. The length of the CDR3 is 15 residues.

This chain links TRBV30 with TRBJ2-2; no firm D call. Germline V gives CDR1 GTSNPN, CDR2 SVGIG (reference sequence). This CDR3 region has 15 residues. Between the trimmed V and J ends, which lost 0 bases and 3 bases, there was a span of 11 bases. The CDR3 DNA is TGTGCCTGGAGTGTACTTCGCTCCTACACCGGGGAGCTGTTTTTT. Translation gives CAWSVLRSYTGELFF.

The gene calls are TRBV29-1 and TRBJ1-1; D gene ambiguous. The CDR3 spans 13 residues. Trimming took 4 bases from V and 3 from J, leaving 12 bases between them. Germline loops: CDR1 SQVTM, CDR2 ANQGSEA. The CDR3 loop is CSVGGLRDTEAFF. The CDR3 nucleotides are TGCAGCGTTGGAGGACTCCGGGACACTGAAGCTTTCTTT.

The chain joins TRBV4-3 to TRBJ2-3; tentative D call: TRBD2 (6 bases). The germline CDR1 and CDR2 sequences are LGHNA and YSLEER. V lost 1 base to trimming and J lost 0 bases, with 14 bases between them. This CDR3 region has 17 residues. The CDR3 here is CASSQGGLSPSTDTQYF. The CDR3 coding sequence is TGCGCCAGCAGCCAAGGGGGACTTTCCCCTAGCACAGATACGCAGTATTTT.

This clone was seen a handful of times. CDR3 coding DNA: TGCGCCAGCAGCAGGCTTGAGGGGGGATTAGCACAAGAGACCCAGTACTTC. Amino acids: CASSRLEGGLAQETQYF. V is TRBV5-1 and J is TRBJ2-5; possibly TRBD1 or TRBD2 for D (6 bases each). The germline V and J ends were trimmed by 4 bases and 2 bases, with 21 bases remaining between them. The CDR3 has 17 amino acids. The germline V gene encodes CDR1 SGHRS and CDR2 YFSETQ. Together with reference TRBV5-1 and TRBJ2-5, the CDR3 gives the full variable domain: KAGVTQTPRYLIKTRGQQVTLSCSPISGHRSVSWYQQTPGQGLQFLFEYFSETQRNKGNFPGRFSGRQFSNSRSEMNVSTLELGDSALYLCASSRLEGGLAQETQYFGPGTRLLVL.

The chain employs TRBV7-6 and TRBJ1-5, with D perhaps TRBD1 (6 bases). This CDR3 is 13 amino acids long. With 2 bases removed from V and 6 bases from J, the gap between germline ends came to 8 bases. Germline CDR1 and CDR2: SGHVS and FNYEAQ. The CDR3 bases are TGTGCCAGCAGCTTAACAGGGCTTCAGCCCCAGCATTTT. It translates to CASSLTGLQPQHF. The complete variable domain, with remaining parts taken from reference TRBV7-6 and TRBJ1-5, reads GAGVSQSPRYKVTKRGQDVALRCDPISGHVSLYWYRQALGQGPEFLTYFNYEAQQDKSGLPNDRFSAERPEGSISTLTIQRTEQRDSAMYRCASSLTGLQPQHFGDGTRLSIL.

This clone was seen more than once but under ten times. This chain connects TRBV30 to TRBJ1-1; D unresolved. This CDR3 has 14 amino acids. Trimming pared 4 bases from V and 0 bases from J, leaving 12 bases between. Germline V gives CDR1 GTSNPN, CDR2 SVGIG (reference sequence). CDR3 sequence reads: CAWTRRLMNTEAFF. CDR3 coding DNA: TGTGCCTGGACCCGACGGTTGATGAACACTGAAGCTTTCTTT.

CDR3 bases: TGTGCCAGCAGTTCCGGGGACTCCTATGGCTACACCTTC. Its translation: CASSSGDSYGYTF. This chain connects TRBV6-5 to TRBJ1-2; a weak D match, TRBD1 (5 bases). There are 13 residues in the CDR3. V lost 4 bases and J lost 4, with 10 bases in between. CDR1 and CDR2 from the germline V gene are MNHEY and SVGAGI.

This clone was recorded a few times. The rearrangement uses TRBV29-1 and TRBJ2-5, with D possibly being TRBD1 (5 bases). The CDR3 length is 14 residues. V was shortened by 5 bases and J by 3 bases, with 16 bases between the two germline ends. Per germline, CDR1 SQVTM and CDR2 ANQGSEA. CDR3 coding DNA: TGCAGCGTTTATGGGGCTCCTGGAGAAGAGACCCAGTACTTC. Its translation is CSVYGAPGEETQYF.

The rearrangement links TRBV20-1 to TRBJ2-7; D ambiguous. Trimming took off 8 bases at V and 3 bases at J, with 8 bases between the two ends. The CDR3 contains 10 residues. Per germline, CDR1 DFQATT and CDR2 SNEGSKA (reference sequence). This CDR3 reads CSTGVYEQYF. The CDR3 DNA is TGCAGTACGGGCGTCTACGAGCAGTACTTC.

This clone was observed a handful of times. V is TRBV5-1 and J is TRBJ2-5; D possibly corresponds to TRBD2 (6 bases). V was trimmed by 0 bases and J by 7 bases, leaving 19 bases between them. Germline V gene lookup returns CDR1 SGHRS and CDR2 YFSETQ. This CDR3 has 16 residues. This CDR3 is CASSLGSGELMWTQYF. In nucleotides, the CDR3 is TGCGCCAGCAGCTTGGGTTCGGGGGAGTTGATGTGGACCCAGTACTTC.

The rearrangement uses TRBV4-3 and TRBJ2-3; D uncertain. CDR3 length: 15 amino acids. The V end was cut by 1 base, the J end by 4 bases, with 12 bases between. The V gene's germline CDR1 is LGHNA and CDR2 YSLEER. CDR3: CASSQGNPRADTQYF. In nucleotides, the CDR3 is TGCGCCAGCAGCCAAGGGAACCCCCGGGCAGATACGCAGTATTTT.